Below, one T cell receptor (beta chain) is given with its context. The data are from a study of technical replicates of blood from several donors. Sequenced by immunoSEQ multiplex PCR; TCRdb stores in-frame clones only, minus some. The sample records 75,000 to 85,000 clones, roughly four fifths being singletons. Sequencing was performed on PBMCs. The receptor comes from a human donor in good health. Some clones in this sample may be carry-over from other donors' samples.

CDR3 protein: CASSEYRVDGYTF. In nucleotides, the CDR3 is TGTGCCAGCAGTGAATACAGGGTAGATGGCTACACCTTC. This chain links TRBV2 with TRBJ1-2; tentatively, D is TRBD1 (6 bases). The CDR3 has 13 residues. Germline V lookup: CDR1 SNHLY, CDR2 FYNNEI. V was trimmed by 2 bases and J by 6 bases, leaving 10 bases between them.